Below, one TCR beta chain is given with its context. This record comes from a study of type 1 regulatory T cells. This CDR3 has 13 residues. The germline V and J ends were trimmed by 8 bases and 6 bases, with 13 bases remaining between them. The V gene's germline CDR1 is MNHEY and CDR2 SVGEGT. TCRdb recomputed calls from the reads with MiXCR, one row per CDR3 protein. The data contain 80,000 to 100,000 distinct CDR3 sequences, around a third of them singletons. The sequence derives from a human donor in good health. Input material: CD4+ T cells, either the whole sample or a sorted fraction (not recorded which). The V gene is TRBV6-2 or TRBV6-3, the J gene TRBJ2-2; a possible D gene is TRBD1 (5 bases). DNA for the CDR3: TGTGCCAGCGCCGGTCAGGGCGCCGGGGAGCTGTTTTTT. Translating gives CASAGQGAGELFF.